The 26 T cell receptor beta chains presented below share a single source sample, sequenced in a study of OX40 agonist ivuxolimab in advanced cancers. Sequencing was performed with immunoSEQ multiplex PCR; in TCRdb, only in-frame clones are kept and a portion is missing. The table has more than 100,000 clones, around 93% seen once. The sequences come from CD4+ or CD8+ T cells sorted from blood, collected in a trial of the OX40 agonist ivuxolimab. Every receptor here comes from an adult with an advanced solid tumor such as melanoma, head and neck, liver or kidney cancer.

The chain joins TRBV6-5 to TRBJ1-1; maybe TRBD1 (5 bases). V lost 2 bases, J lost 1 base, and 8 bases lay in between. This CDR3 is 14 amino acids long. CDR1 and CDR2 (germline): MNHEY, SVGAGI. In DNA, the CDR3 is TGTGCCAGCAGTTACCGAGGGGAGAACACTGAAGCTTTCTTT. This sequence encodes CASSYRGENTEAFF.

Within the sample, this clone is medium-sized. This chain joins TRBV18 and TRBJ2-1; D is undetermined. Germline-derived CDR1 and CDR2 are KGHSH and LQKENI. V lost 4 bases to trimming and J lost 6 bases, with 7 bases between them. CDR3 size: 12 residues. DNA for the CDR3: TGTGCCAGCTCACAACTTGGCAATGAGCAGTTCTTC. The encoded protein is CASSQLGNEQFF.

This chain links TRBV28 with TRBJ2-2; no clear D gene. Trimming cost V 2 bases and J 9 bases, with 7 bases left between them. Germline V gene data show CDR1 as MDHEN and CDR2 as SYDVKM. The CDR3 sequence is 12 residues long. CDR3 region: CASSLALRELFF. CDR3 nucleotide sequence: TGTGCCAGCAGTTTAGCCCTAAGGGAGCTGTTTTTT.

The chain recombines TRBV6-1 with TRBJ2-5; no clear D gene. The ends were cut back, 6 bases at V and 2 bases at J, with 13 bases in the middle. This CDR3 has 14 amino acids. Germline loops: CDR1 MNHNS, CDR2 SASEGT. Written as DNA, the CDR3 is TGTGCCAGCAGCCCAACAGTCGATCAAGAGACCCAGTACTTC. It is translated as CASSPTVDQETQYF.

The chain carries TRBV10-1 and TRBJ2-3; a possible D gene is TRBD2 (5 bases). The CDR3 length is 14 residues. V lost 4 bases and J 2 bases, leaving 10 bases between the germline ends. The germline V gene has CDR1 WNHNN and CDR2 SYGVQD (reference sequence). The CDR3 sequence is CASSVSGATDTQYF. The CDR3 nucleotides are TGCGCCAGCAGTGTAAGCGGAGCCACAGATACGCAGTATTTT.

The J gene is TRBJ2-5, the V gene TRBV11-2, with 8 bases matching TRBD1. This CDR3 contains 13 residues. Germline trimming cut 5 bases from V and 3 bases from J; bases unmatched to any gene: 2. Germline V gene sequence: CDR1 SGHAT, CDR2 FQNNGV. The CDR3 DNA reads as TGTGCCAGCAGCAGGGACAGGAAAGAGACCCAGTACTTC. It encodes CASSRDRKETQYF.

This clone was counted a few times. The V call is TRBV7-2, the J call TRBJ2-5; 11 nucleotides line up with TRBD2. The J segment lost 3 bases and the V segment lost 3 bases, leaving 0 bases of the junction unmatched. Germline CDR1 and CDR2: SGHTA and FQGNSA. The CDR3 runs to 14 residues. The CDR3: CASSLGLAEETQYF. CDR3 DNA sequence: TGTGCCAGCAGCTTGGGACTAGCGGAAGAGACCCAGTACTTC. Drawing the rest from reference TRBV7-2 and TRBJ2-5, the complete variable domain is GAGVSQSPSNKVTEKGKDVELRCDPISGHTALYWYRQSLGQGLEFLIYFQGNSAPDKSGLPSDRFSAERTGGSVSTLTIQRTQQEDSAVYLCASSLGLAEETQYFGPGTRLLVL.

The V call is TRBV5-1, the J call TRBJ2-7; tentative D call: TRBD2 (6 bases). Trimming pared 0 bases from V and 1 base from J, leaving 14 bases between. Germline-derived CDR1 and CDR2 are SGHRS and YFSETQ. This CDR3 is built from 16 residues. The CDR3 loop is CASSLGAGIGSYEQYF. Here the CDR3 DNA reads TGCGCCAGCAGCTTGGGTGCGGGAATTGGGTCCTACGAGCAGTACTTC.

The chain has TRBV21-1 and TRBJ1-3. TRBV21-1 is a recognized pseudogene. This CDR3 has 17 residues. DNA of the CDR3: TGTGCCAGCAGCTCCCCACCCGGACTGTACTCTGGAAACACCATATATTTT. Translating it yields CASSSPPGLYSGNTIYF.

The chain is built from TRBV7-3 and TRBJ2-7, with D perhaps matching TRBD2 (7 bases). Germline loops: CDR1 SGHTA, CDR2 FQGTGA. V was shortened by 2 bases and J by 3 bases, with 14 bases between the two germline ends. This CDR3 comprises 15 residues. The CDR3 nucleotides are TGTGCCAGCAGCTTACACGGGGGGCAGGACTACGAGCAGTACTTC. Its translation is CASSLHGGQDYEQYF.

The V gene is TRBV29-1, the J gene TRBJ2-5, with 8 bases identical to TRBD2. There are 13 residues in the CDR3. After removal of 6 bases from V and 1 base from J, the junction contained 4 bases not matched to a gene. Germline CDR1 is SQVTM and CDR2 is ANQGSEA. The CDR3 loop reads CSVSTSAQETQYF. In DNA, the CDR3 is TGCAGCGTCTCGACTAGCGCCCAAGAGACCCAGTACTTC.

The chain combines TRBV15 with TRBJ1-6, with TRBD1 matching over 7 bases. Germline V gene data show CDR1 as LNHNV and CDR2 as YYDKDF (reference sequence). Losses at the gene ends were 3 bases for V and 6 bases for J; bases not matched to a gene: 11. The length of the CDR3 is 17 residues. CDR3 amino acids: CATSSQFSGTANSPLHF. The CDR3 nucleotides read TGTGCCACCAGCAGCCAGTTCTCCGGGACAGCTAATTCACCCCTCCACTTT.

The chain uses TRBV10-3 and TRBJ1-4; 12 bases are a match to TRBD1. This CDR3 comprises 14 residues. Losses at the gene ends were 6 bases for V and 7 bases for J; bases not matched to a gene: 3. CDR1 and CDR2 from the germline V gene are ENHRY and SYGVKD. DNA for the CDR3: TGTGCCATCAGAGAGGGACAGGGGGCTGAAAAACTGTTTTTT. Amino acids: CAIREGQGAEKLFF.

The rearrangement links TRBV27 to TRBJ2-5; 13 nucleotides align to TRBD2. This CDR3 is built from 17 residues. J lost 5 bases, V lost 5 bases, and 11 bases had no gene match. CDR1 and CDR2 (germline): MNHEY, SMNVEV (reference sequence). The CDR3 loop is CASSLIGLAGARETQYF. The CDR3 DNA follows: TGTGCCAGCAGTCTCATCGGACTAGCGGGGGCCCGGGAGACCCAGTACTTC.

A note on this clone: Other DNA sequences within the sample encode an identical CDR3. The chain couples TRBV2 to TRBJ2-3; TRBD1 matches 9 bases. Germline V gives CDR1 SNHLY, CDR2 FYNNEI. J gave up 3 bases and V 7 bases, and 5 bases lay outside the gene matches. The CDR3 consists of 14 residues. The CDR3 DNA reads TGTGCCAGCACGGTTGACAGGGGGACAGATACGCAGTATTTT. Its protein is CASTVDRGTDTQYF.

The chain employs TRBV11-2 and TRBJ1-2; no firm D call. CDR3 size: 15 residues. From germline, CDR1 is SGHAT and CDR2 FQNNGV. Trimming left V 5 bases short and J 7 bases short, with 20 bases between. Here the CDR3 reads CASSAYRRTRLGYTF. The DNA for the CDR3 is TGTGCCAGCAGCGCATACCGCCGGACCCGTCTTGGCTACACCTTC.

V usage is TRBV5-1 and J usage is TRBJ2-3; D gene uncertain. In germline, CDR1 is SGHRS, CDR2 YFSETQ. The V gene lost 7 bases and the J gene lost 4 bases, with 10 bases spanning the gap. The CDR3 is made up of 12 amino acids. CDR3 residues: CASRSEADTQYF. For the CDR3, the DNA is TGCGCCAGCCGCTCAGAGGCAGATACGCAGTATTTT.

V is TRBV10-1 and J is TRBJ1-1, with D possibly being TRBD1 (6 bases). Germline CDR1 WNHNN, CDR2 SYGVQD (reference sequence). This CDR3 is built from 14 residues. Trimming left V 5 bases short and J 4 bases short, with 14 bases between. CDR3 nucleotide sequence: TGCGCCAGCAGTTTCACACAGGGTGGCACTGAAGCTTTCTTT. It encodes CASSFTQGGTEAFF.

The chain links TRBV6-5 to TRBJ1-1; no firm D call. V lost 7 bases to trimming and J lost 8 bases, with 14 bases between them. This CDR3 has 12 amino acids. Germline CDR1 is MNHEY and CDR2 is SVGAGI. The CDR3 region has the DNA TGTGCCAGCATCTCTGTCTCCAGGGAAGCTTTCTTT. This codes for CASISVSREAFF.

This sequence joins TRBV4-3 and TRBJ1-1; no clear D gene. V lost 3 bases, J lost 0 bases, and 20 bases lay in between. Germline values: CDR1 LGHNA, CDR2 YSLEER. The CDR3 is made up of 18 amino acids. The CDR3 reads CASSQAIPRSDMNTEAFF. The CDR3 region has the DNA TGCGCCAGCAGCCAGGCGATACCCCGATCAGATATGAACACTGAAGCTTTCTTT.

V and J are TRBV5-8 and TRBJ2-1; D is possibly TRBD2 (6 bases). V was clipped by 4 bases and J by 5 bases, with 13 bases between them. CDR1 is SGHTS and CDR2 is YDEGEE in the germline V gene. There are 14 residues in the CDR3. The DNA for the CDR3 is TGTGCCAGCAGCCGTAGCGGTTCGAACAATGAGCAGTTCTTC. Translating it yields CASSRSGSNNEQFF. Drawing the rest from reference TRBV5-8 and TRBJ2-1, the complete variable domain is EAGVTQSPTHLIKTRGQQATLRCSPISGHTSVYWYQQALGLGLQFLLWYDEGEERNRGNFPPRFSGRQFPNYSSELNVNALELEDSALYLCASSRSGSNNEQFFGPGTRLTVL.

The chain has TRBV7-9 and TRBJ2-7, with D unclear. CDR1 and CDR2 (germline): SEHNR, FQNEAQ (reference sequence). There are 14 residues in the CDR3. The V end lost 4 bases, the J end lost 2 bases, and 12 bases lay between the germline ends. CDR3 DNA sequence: TGTGCCAGCAGCTCTCTGACGGAAACCTACGAGCAGTACTTC. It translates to CASSSLTETYEQYF.

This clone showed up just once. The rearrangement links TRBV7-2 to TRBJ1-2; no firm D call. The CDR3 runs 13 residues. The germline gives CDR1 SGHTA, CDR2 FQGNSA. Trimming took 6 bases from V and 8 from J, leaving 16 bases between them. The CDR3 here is CASSSPGVRGYTF. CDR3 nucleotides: TGTGCCAGCAGTTCCCCTGGGGTTAGGGGCTACACCTTC. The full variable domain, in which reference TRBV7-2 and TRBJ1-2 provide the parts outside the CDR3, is GAGVSQSPSNKVTEKGKDVELRCDPISGHTALYWYRQSLGQGLEFLIYFQGNSAPDKSGLPSDRFSAERTGGSVSTLTIQRTQQEDSAVYLCASSSPGVRGYTFGSGTRLTVV.

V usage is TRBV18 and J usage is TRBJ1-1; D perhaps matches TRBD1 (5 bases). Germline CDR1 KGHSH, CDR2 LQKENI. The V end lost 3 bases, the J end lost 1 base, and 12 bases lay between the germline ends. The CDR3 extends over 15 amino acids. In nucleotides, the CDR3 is TGTGCCAGCTCACCCCGGGCAGGGACGAACACTGAAGCTTTCTTT. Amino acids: CASSPRAGTNTEAFF. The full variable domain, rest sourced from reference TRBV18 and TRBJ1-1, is NAGVMQNPRHLVRRRGQEARLRCSPMKGHSHVYWYRQLPEEGLKFMVYLQKENIIDESGMPKERFSAEFPKEGPSILRIQQVVRGDSAAYFCASSPRAGTNTEAFFGQGTRLTVV.

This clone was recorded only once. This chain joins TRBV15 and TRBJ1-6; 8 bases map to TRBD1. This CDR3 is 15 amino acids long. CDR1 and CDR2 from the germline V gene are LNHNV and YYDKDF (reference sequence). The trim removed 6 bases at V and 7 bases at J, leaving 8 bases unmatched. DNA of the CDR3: TGTGCCACCAGTTGGGCGAGACAGGGGAATTCACCCCTCCACTTT. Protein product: CATSWARQGNSPLHF.

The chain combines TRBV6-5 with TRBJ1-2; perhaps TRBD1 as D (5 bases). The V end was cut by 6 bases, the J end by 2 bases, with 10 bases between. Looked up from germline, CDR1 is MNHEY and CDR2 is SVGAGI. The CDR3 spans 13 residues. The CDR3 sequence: CASRPGRNYGYTF. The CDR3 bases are TGTGCCAGCAGACCGGGACGGAACTATGGCTACACCTTC.